This paragraph covers one TCR beta chain sequence. Its antigen is still unknown. The CDR3 consists of 14 residues. Germline V gene sequence: CDR1 LNHDA, CDR2 SQIVND (reference sequence). V lost 6 bases to trimming and J lost 3 bases; unmatched junction nucleotides: 7. The sample originates from a study of cytomegalovirus exposure and HLA in healthy donors. Primers included in the PCR were 60 Vbeta and 13 Jbeta primers. Per the original methods: As a later analysis found, there were approximately 80 million unique TCR beta chains, of which roughly 11 million were shared. Sequenced by immunoSEQ multiplex PCR; TCRdb stores in-frame clones only, minus some. The DNA gave D and trimming, while V, J and clone size come from that table. In the table there are tens of thousands of clones, approximately 78% of which are singletons. Study-wide points: The study flagged some 170 TCR beta chains as cytomegalovirus-associated. The dataset shows that most TCR sequences were rare, while some public TCRs occurred in many donors.

Sequencing input: PBMCs. The chain links TRBV19 to TRBJ2-7, with 8 bases matching TRBD2. This sequence originates from a male donor in good health and CMV-seropositive. The CDR3 here is CASRNVAGSYEQYF. CDR3 coding DNA: TGTGCCAGTAGAAATGTAGCGGGAAGCTACGAGCAGTACTTC.